This is a list of T cell receptor beta chains from one sample in a study of blood T cell repertoires in COVID-19. Measured with immunoSEQ multiplex PCR; TCRdb has only the in-frame clones, and not every one. The sample contains 150,000 to 200,000 clones, 90% of which appear only once. Sequenced: peripheral blood. These receptors were obtained from a man aged 55 to 69 with active or convalescent COVID-19. Each CDR3 is given with its conserved first and last residue. Fields, in order: CDR3 DNA, CDR3 protein, clone size, J gene, V gene, D gene. D genes are given only for firm matches. A row's size may be missing; if present it is once, few, many or a size class.

DNA: TGCGCCAGCAGTGTCAATGAATCCGGGACAGGTCATGAAAAACTGTTTTTT
CDR3: CASSVNESGTGHEKLFF
size: .
J: TRBJ1-4
V: TRBV10-1
D: TRBD1

DNA: TGCGCCAGCAGCCAGAAGGCAGCGGGGAGCAATGAGCAGTTCTTC
CDR3: CASSQKAAGSNEQFF
size: .
J: TRBJ2-1
V: TRBV4-1
D: TRBD2

DNA: TGTGCCAGCAGCCAAGTAGTCTCCGAGCAGTACTTC
CDR3: CASSQVVSEQYF
size: once
J: TRBJ2-7
V: TRBV3-1/TRBV3-2
D: .

DNA: TGCAGTGCTAGTACCAGCGGGCGGACCTACGAGCAGTACTTC
CDR3: CSASTSGRTYEQYF
size: .
J: TRBJ2-7
V: TRBV20-1
D: .

DNA: TGTGCCAGCAGTCAAGGGACTAACACAGATACGCAGTATTTT
CDR3: CASSQGTNTDTQYF
size: .
J: TRBJ2-3
V: TRBV2
D: TRBD2

DNA: TGCAGCGTTGAAGATGGGCGGGGGTTGGTTCAGTATTTT
CDR3: CSVEDGRGLVQYF
size: .
J: TRBJ2-3
V: TRBV29-1
D: TRBD2

DNA: TGCGCCAGCAGTTCCCGTTCACCCCTCCACTTT
CDR3: CASSSRSPLHF
size: .
J: TRBJ1-6
V: TRBV23-1
D: .

DNA: TGTGCCAGCAGCCAGGGGACAGGGATGAGTAGCAATCAGCCCCAGCATTTT
CDR3: CASSQGTGMSSNQPQHF
size: .
J: TRBJ1-5
V: TRBV5-5
D: TRBD1

DNA: TGTGCCAGCAGCGTAGACCCGAGCTCTGAAGCTTTCTTT
CDR3: CASSVDPSSEAFF
size: .
J: TRBJ1-1
V: TRBV9
D: .

DNA: TGCGCCAGCAGCCAACTAGGACGCACCGGGGAGCTGTTTTTT
CDR3: CASSQLGRTGELFF
size: .
J: TRBJ2-2
V: TRBV5-1
D: .

DNA: TGTGCCAGCAGTTCGGGGGATCATCAGCCCCAGCATTTT
CDR3: CASSSGDHQPQHF
size: .
J: TRBJ1-5
V: TRBV6-1
D: .

DNA: TGTGCCAGCAGCAGACAGGGGAACTATGGCTACACCTTC
CDR3: CASSRQGNYGYTF
size: .
J: TRBJ1-2
V: TRBV6-5
D: TRBD1

DNA: TGTGCCAGCAGTTACGGTCCGGGAAACACTGAAGCTTTCTTT
CDR3: CASSYGPGNTEAFF
size: .
J: TRBJ1-1
V: TRBV6-5
D: .

DNA: TGTGCCAGCAGCTTAGTGGATCCCAGGGGTTGGTATGGCTACACCTTC
CDR3: CASSLVDPRGWYGYTF
size: .
J: TRBJ1-2
V: TRBV11-2
D: .

DNA: TGTGCCAGCAGTTTTCTAGGCGGGGGGGCCAATGAGCAGTTCTTC
CDR3: CASSFLGGGANEQFF
size: .
J: TRBJ2-1
V: TRBV27
D: TRBD2

DNA: TGTGCCAGCAGCCAATGGCAGGGGGCCCGAGCTTTCTTT
CDR3: CASSQWQGARAFF
size: once
J: TRBJ1-1
V: TRBV3-1/TRBV3-2
D: TRBD1

DNA: TGCAGTGGGGGCCTGAGAGTCTTC
CDR3: CSGGLRVF
size: .
J: TRBJ2-1
V: TRBV20-1
D: .

DNA: TGTGCCAGCAGCACAGGGACTAGCGGGGGGGTAGATACGCAGTATTTT
CDR3: CASSTGTSGGVDTQYF
size: .
J: TRBJ2-3
V: TRBV7-8
D: TRBD2

DNA: TGTGCCAGTATTGGTCGACAGAACTATGGCTACACCTTC
CDR3: CASIGRQNYGYTF
size: .
J: TRBJ1-2
V: TRBV19
D: .

DNA: TGTGCCAGCAGCTTGATCGAGTACACTGAAGCTTTCTTT
CDR3: CASSLIEYTEAFF
size: .
J: TRBJ1-1
V: TRBV7-9
D: .

DNA: TGTGCCAGCAGTTACGGTTTGGCCTCTGGAAACACCATATATTTT
CDR3: CASSYGLASGNTIYF
size: .
J: TRBJ1-3
V: TRBV6-5
D: .

DNA: TGTGCCAGCAGGTACATCACTAGCACAGATACGCAGTATTTT
CDR3: CASRYITSTDTQYF
size: .
J: TRBJ2-3
V: TRBV6-5
D: .

DNA: TGTGCCAGCAGTTTGGACAGCCCTAACTATGGCTACACCTTC
CDR3: CASSLDSPNYGYTF
size: few
J: TRBJ1-2
V: TRBV2
D: .

DNA: TGTGCCAGTAGTATTAACAGGGGGCTTTGGGAGACCCAGTACTTC
CDR3: CASSINRGLWETQYF
size: .
J: TRBJ2-5
V: TRBV19
D: TRBD1

DNA: TGCGCCAGCAGCTCTGGACAGGGGGCTCCTGAAGCTTTCTTT
CDR3: CASSSGQGAPEAFF
size: .
J: TRBJ1-1
V: TRBV5-1
D: TRBD1

DNA: TGTGCCAGCAGCGCCGTGAATTCGGACACCGGGGAGCTGTTTTTT
CDR3: CASSAVNSDTGELFF
size: .
J: TRBJ2-2
V: TRBV11-3
D: .

DNA: TGTGCCAGCAGCCAAGTAGGAGGGAGCAACACTGAAGCTTTCTTT
CDR3: CASSQVGGSNTEAFF
size: .
J: TRBJ1-1
V: TRBV14
D: .

DNA: TGCGCCAGCAGCCAAGATGAAGGCCTAGCGGGAGTCTACGAGCAGTACTTC
CDR3: CASSQDEGLAGVYEQYF
size: .
J: TRBJ2-7
V: TRBV4-1
D: TRBD2

DNA: TGTGCCAGTAGTATTCTGGTCGGGAACACTGAAGCTTTCTTT
CDR3: CASSILVGNTEAFF
size: .
J: TRBJ1-1
V: TRBV19
D: .

DNA: TGTGCCACCAGCAGAGATTCCCCCGGGGGGCAGTTCTTC
CDR3: CATSRDSPGGQFF
size: once
J: TRBJ2-1
V: TRBV15
D: .

DNA: TGTGCCAGCATTACAGGGGGTGGCTACGAGCAGTACTTC
CDR3: CASITGGGYEQYF
size: .
J: TRBJ2-7
V: TRBV6-5
D: TRBD1

DNA: TGTGCCAGCAGCTATCAGGAGAACACTGAAGCTTTCTTT
CDR3: CASSYQENTEAFF
size: .
J: TRBJ1-1
V: TRBV11-3
D: .

DNA: TGCGCCAGCAGCTTCGAAGGACAGGGGAATGAAAAACTGTTTTTT
CDR3: CASSFEGQGNEKLFF
size: .
J: TRBJ1-4
V: TRBV5-1
D: TRBD1

DNA: TGCGCCAGCAGGTCTGACAACGGCTATGGCTACACCTTC
CDR3: CASRSDNGYGYTF
size: few
J: TRBJ1-2
V: TRBV5-1
D: .

DNA: TGTGCCAGCAGCAGACGGGACAGCCGGGATACGCAGTATTTT
CDR3: CASSRRDSRDTQYF
size: .
J: TRBJ2-3
V: TRBV7-2
D: TRBD1

DNA: TGTGCCAGCAGATCCGGGCCCGAGGGTGGCTACACCTTC
CDR3: CASRSGPEGGYTF
size: once
J: TRBJ1-2
V: TRBV2
D: .

DNA: TGTGCCAGCAGCCAAGGACACGTTAACTATGGCTACACCTTC
CDR3: CASSQGHVNYGYTF
size: .
J: TRBJ1-2
V: TRBV14
D: .

DNA: TGTGCCAGCTCACAGAGGAAGTTGGTTGGCTACACCTTC
CDR3: CASSQRKLVGYTF
size: .
J: TRBJ1-2
V: TRBV18
D: .

DNA: TGTGCTAGTGGTTTGGGGGCCCCCCCCGGGACAGGGGGCTTAGTTGGTACTGAAGCTTTCTTT
CDR3: CASGLGAPPGTGGLVGTEAFF
size: .
J: TRBJ1-1
V: TRBV12-5
D: TRBD1

DNA: TGTGCCAGCAGTTCCCGGGGAGGTGCTAAGGCCCAGCATTTT
CDR3: CASSSRGGAKAQHF
size: .
J: TRBJ1-5
V: TRBV28
D: .

DNA: TGCGCCAGCAGCTACTCAATGGACAGCCTTGGAAACACCATATATTTT
CDR3: CASSYSMDSLGNTIYF
size: .
J: TRBJ1-3
V: TRBV5-1
D: .

DNA: TGTGCCAGCAGCTTTTCCGGCTATGGCGGGGGGGAGGAGCAGTACTTC
CDR3: CASSFSGYGGGEEQYF
size: .
J: TRBJ2-7
V: TRBV7-2
D: TRBD2

DNA: TGTGCCAGCAGCATGGGGCAACTCACTGAAGCTTTCTTT
CDR3: CASSMGQLTEAFF
size: .
J: TRBJ1-1
V: TRBV11-2
D: .

DNA: TGCGCCAGCCCATGTGGCAGACACCTCTATGGCTACACCTTC
CDR3: CASPCGRHLYGYTF
size: .
J: TRBJ1-2
V: TRBV23-1
D: .

DNA: TGTGCCAGCAGTTGGCGACAGGGGTTCCTCCATGAAGCTTTCTTT
CDR3: CASSWRQGFLHEAFF
size: .
J: TRBJ1-1
V: TRBV27
D: TRBD1

DNA: TGCGCCAGCAGCATGGGACTAGCGGGGAACAATGAGCAGTTCTTC
CDR3: CASSMGLAGNNEQFF
size: .
J: TRBJ2-1
V: TRBV5-1
D: TRBD2

DNA: TGTGCCAGCAGCGCACACACGACCGGGGAGCTGTTTTTT
CDR3: CASSAHTTGELFF
size: .
J: TRBJ2-2
V: TRBV7-9
D: .

DNA: TGTGCCATCATGGACAGCGGCTATGGCTACACCTTC
CDR3: CAIMDSGYGYTF
size: .
J: TRBJ1-2
V: TRBV10-3
D: .

DNA: TGTGCCAGCACGCGGACAGAACTGAACACTGAAGCTTTCTTT
CDR3: CASTRTELNTEAFF
size: .
J: TRBJ1-1
V: TRBV6-5
D: .

DNA: TGTGCCAGCAGTGAAGCAACTGCGGGTTCCAATGGCTACACCTTC
CDR3: CASSEATAGSNGYTF
size: .
J: TRBJ1-2
V: TRBV6-1
D: .

DNA: TGTGCCATCAGTGAATCACAGGACATCGGAAACACCATATATTTT
CDR3: CAISESQDIGNTIYF
size: .
J: TRBJ1-3
V: TRBV10-3
D: .

DNA: TGTGCCTCAGGGGGCCGGGCCAAAAACATTCAGTACTTC
CDR3: CASGGRAKNIQYF
size: .
J: TRBJ2-4
V: TRBV19
D: TRBD1

DNA: TGCGCCAGCAGCCCGGGACAGGGGGTCCCCCAGTACAATGAGCAGTTCTTC
CDR3: CASSPGQGVPQYNEQFF
size: .
J: TRBJ2-1
V: TRBV5-1
D: TRBD1

DNA: TGTGCCAGCAGCCAGACTAGCGGAATCTCCTACGAGCAGTACTTC
CDR3: CASSQTSGISYEQYF
size: .
J: TRBJ2-7
V: TRBV6-5
D: TRBD2

DNA: TGCGCCAGCAGCTCCGGGACAGGGGGGACTAATGAAAAACTGTTTTTT
CDR3: CASSSGTGGTNEKLFF
size: .
J: TRBJ1-4
V: TRBV5-1
D: TRBD1

DNA: TGCGCCAGCAGGGGGACATCGAACACCGGGGAGCTGTTTTTT
CDR3: CASRGTSNTGELFF
size: once
J: TRBJ2-2
V: TRBV10-1
D: .

DNA: TGCAGCGTTTCGATTCTAGCGGGAGACTACAATGAGCAGTTCTTC
CDR3: CSVSILAGDYNEQFF
size: .
J: TRBJ2-1
V: TRBV29-1
D: TRBD2

DNA: TGCGCCAGCAGTACAGGTAGCAATCAGCCCCAGCATTTT
CDR3: CASSTGSNQPQHF
size: once
J: TRBJ1-5
V: TRBV10-1
D: .

DNA: TGTGCCACCAGCAGAGATCCGGGGGGCTTCTCTGGAAACACCATATATTTT
CDR3: CATSRDPGGFSGNTIYF
size: .
J: TRBJ1-3
V: TRBV15
D: .

DNA: TGTGCCAGTAGTATGGGACAGGGAAGATCCTACGAGCAGTACTTC
CDR3: CASSMGQGRSYEQYF
size: .
J: TRBJ2-7
V: TRBV19
D: TRBD1